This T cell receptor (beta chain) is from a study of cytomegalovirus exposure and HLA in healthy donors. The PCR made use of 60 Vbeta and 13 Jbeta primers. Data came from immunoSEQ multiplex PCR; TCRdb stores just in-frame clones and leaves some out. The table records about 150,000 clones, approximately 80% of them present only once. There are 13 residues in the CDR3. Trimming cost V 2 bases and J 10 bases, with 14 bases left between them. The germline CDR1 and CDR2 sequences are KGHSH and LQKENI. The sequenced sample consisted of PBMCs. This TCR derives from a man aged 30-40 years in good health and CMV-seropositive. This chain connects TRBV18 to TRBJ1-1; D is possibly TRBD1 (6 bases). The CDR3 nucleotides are TGTGCCAGCTCACCAGGACAGCCTCTTGGAGCTTTCTTT. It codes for CASSPGQPLGAFF.